This TCR beta chain came from a study of T cell repertoires in cytomegalovirus infection. Looking at the study overall: Based on public TCR beta signatures, there were indications of CMV infection and of a matching HLA type.

This clonotype was detected only a few times. The antigen is undetermined. Using its own MiXCR run on the reads, TCRdb lists one record per CDR3 protein. The table shows 300,000 or so distinct CDR3 sequences, with about 8.8% occurring only once. V lost 5 bases and J 1 base, leaving 11 bases between the germline ends. The CDR3 covers 15 residues. Germline V lookup: CDR1 SGHVS, CDR2 FNYEAQ. Points from the study as a whole: Based on cumulative public TCR beta family frequency, carriers of CMV plus the relevant HLA were identified.

Source material: PBMCs. This chain connects TRBV7-6 to TRBJ2-2; TRBD1 might be the D (6 bases). This receptor was taken from a human donor in good health (CMV status not recorded). Some clones in this sample may be carry-over from other donors' samples. Here the CDR3 DNA reads TGTGCCAGCAGCCCCCCGACAGGGAACACCGGGGAGCTGTTTTTT. This gives the protein CASSPPTGNTGELFF. Together with reference TRBV7-6 and TRBJ2-2, the CDR3 gives the full variable domain: GAGVSQSPRYKVTKRGQDVALRCDPISGHVSLYWYRQALGQGPEFLTYFNYEAQQDKSGLPNDRFSAERPEGSISTLTIQRTEQRDSAMYRCASSPPTGNTGELFFGEGSRLTVL.